This TCR beta chain originates from a study of T cells after yellow fever vaccination. The table lists this clonotype with a few counts. The antigen is unknown. Germline V lookup: CDR1 ENHRY, CDR2 SYGVKD. The trim removed 6 bases at V and 2 bases at J, leaving 14 bases unmatched. CDR3 length equals 18 residues. TCRdb reprocessed the 5' RACE reads via MiXCR and lists one record per CDR3 protein. The table records approximately 250,000 distinct CDR3 sequences, approximately 5.2% of them present only once. General study results and limits: Primary-vaccination clones mostly resurfaced post-booster (about 96% CD4, 85% to 90% CD8). Repertoires obtained by FACS sorting could include abundant clonotypes that entered as contaminants from the bulk population.

V and J are TRBV10-3 and TRBJ1-5; the match to TRBD1 covers 9 bases. The TCR sequence derives from a man aged 18 to 29 who received the YFV17D yellow fever vaccine. The material sequenced was CD4+ T cells sorted from PBMCs, taken on the day of the yellow fever booster vaccination. CDR3 loop: CAISPGTGSRRGNQPQHF. The CDR3 DNA follows: TGTGCCATCAGCCCCGGGACAGGGAGCCGCCGGGGCAATCAGCCCCAGCATTTT.